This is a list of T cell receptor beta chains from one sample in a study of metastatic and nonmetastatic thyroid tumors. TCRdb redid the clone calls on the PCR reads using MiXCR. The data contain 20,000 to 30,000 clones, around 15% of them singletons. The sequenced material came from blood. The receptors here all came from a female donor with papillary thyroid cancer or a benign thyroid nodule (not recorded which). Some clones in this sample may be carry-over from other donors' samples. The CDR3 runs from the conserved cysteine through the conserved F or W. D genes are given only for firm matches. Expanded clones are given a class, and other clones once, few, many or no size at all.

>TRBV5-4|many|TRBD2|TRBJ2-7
CASSLVGLAGLFYEQYF
TGTGCCAGCAGCTTGGTGGGACTAGCGGGACTTTTCTACGAGCAGTACTTC
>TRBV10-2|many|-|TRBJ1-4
CASRQGINEKLFF
TGCGCCAGCAGACAGGGCATTAATGAAAAACTGTTTTTT
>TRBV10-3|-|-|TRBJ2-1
CAIGPRGGSDNEQFF
TGTGCCATCGGACCCCGTGGGGGTAGCGACAATGAGCAGTTCTTC
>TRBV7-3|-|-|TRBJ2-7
CASSLGRSYEQYF
TGTGCCAGCAGCTTGGGACGCTCCTACGAGCAGTACTTC
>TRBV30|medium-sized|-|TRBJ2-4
CACQPAGSKNIQYF
TGTGCCTGTCAACCGGCAGGGTCAAAAAACATTCAGTACTTC
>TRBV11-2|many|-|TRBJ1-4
CASSLDRGLREKLFF
TGTGCCAGCAGCTTAGATCGGGGGCTAAGGGAAAAACTGTTTTTT
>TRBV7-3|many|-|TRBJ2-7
CASILTGTRCEQYF
TGTGCCAGCATCCTAACCGGGACCCGGTGCGAGCAGTACTTC
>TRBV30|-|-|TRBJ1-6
CAWSVGGPRSPLHF
TGTGCCTGGAGTGTTGGGGGGCCTCGATCACCCCTCCACTTT
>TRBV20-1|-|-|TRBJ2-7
CSARVVERSYEQYF
TGCAGTGCTAGAGTCGTCGAGCGGTCCTACGAGCAGTACTTC
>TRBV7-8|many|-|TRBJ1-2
CASSSDELGNKWYGYTF
TGTGCCAGCAGCTCCGACGAGCTGGGAAACAAATGGTATGGCTACACCTTC
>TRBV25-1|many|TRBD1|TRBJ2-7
CASSALTGAYEQYF
TGTGCCAGCAGTGCCCTGACAGGGGCCTACGAGCAGTACTTC
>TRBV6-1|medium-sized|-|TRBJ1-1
CASSGSMGNTEAFF
TGTGCCAGCAGTGGTAGTATGGGTAACACTGAAGCTTTCTTT
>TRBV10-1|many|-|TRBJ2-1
CASSETLWEQFF
TGCGCCAGCAGTGAGACCTTGTGGGAGCAGTTCTTC
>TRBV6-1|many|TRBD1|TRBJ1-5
CASSQGGGIQPQHF
TGTGCCAGCAGTCAGGGGGGGGGGATTCAGCCCCAGCATTTT
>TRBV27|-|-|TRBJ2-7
CASSWGRGYEQYF
TGTGCCAGCAGTTGGGGCAGGGGTTACGAGCAGTACTTC
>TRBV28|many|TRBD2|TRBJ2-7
CASSSPYGTSGRAYEQYF
TGTGCCAGCAGTTCTCCCTACGGGACTAGCGGGCGAGCCTACGAGCAGTACTTC
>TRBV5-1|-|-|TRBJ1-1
CASSLAATTNTEAFF
TGCGCCAGCAGCTTGGCCGCTACGACGAACACTGAAGCTTTCTTT
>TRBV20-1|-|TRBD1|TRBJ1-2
CSARTGQAANYGYTF
TGCAGTGCTAGAACGGGACAGGCCGCTAACTATGGCTACACCTTC
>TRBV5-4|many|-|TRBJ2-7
CASSLYGDYEQYF
TGTGCCAGCAGCTTGTATGGAGACTACGAGCAGTACTTC
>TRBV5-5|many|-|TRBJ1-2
CASSPDSGGYGYTF
TGTGCCAGCAGCCCAGACAGTGGGGGCTATGGCTACACCTTC
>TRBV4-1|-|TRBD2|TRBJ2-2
CASSSGLVYTGELFF
TGCGCCAGCAGTTCGGGACTAGTATACACCGGGGAGCTGTTTTTT
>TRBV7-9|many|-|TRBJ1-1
CASSFRYTEAFF
TGTGCCAGCAGCTTCAGGTACACTGAAGCTTTCTTT
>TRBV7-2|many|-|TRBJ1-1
CASSRLDGSVTEAFF
TGTGCCAGCAGCCGACTCGACGGATCGGTAACTGAAGCTTTCTTT
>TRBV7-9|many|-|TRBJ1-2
CASSSLYGYTF
TGTGCCAGCAGCTCCTTGTATGGCTACACCTTC
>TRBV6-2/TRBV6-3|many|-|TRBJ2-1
CASMGGGSYNEQFF
TGTGCCAGCATGGGAGGGGGCTCCTACAATGAGCAGTTCTTC
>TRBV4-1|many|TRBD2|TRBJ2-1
CASSQGSSGEYNEQFF
TGCGCCAGCAGCCAAGGTTCTAGCGGGGAATACAATGAGCAGTTCTTC
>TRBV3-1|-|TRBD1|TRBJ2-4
CASSQAGQGWNIQYF
TGTGCCAGCAGCCAAGCGGGACAGGGGTGGAACATTCAGTACTTC
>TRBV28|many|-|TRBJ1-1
CASSLGGWNEAFF
TGTGCCAGCAGTTTGGGAGGGTGGAATGAAGCTTTCTTT
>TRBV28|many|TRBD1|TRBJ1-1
CASSLRTGKNEAFF
TGTGCCAGCAGTTTACGGACAGGGAAAAATGAAGCTTTCTTT
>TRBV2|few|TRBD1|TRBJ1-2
CASSAGQGGDYGYTF
TGTGCTAGCAGTGCCGGGCAGGGGGGCGACTATGGCTACACCTTC
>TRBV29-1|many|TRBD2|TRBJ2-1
CSAKTSGSGEQFF
TGCAGCGCCAAGACTAGCGGGAGCGGTGAGCAGTTCTTC
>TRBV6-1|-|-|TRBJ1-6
CASGMSPYNSPLHF
TGTGCCAGCGGCATGTCGCCCTATAATTCACCCCTCCACTTT
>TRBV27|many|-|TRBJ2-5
CASSPLGGQTQYF
TGTGCCAGCAGCCCACTGGGCGGTCAGACCCAGTACTTC
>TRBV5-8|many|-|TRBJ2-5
CASSLLRGQETQYF
TGTGCCAGCAGCTTGCTCCGGGGCCAAGAGACCCAGTACTTC
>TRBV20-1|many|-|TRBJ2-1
CSLDSRYNEQFF
TGCAGTCTTGACTCGCGCTACAATGAGCAGTTCTTC
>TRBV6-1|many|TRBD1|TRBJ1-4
CATGQAGEKLFF
TGTGCCACCGGACAGGCCGGGGAAAAACTGTTTTTT
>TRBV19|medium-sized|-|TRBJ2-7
CASSSQGRGSYEQYF
TGTGCCAGTAGTTCGCAGGGGCGCGGGTCCTACGAGCAGTACTTC
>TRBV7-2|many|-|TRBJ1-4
CASSRSGTPNEKLFF
TGTGCCAGCAGTCGTAGTGGGACCCCTAATGAAAAACTGTTTTTT
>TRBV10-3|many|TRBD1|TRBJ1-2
CAISDSDRGRNYGYTF
TGTGCCATCAGTGACTCCGACAGGGGGCGCAACTATGGCTACACCTTC
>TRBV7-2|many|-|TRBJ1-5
CASSFGWDQPQHF
TGTGCCAGCAGCTTCGGGTGGGATCAGCCCCAGCATTTT
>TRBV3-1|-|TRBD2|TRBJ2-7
CASSLRPRTSGVYEQYF
TGTGCCAGCAGCCTCAGACCCAGGACTAGCGGGGTCTACGAGCAGTACTTC
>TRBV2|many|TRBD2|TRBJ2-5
CASTQGLAGGGETQYF
TGTGCCAGCACCCAGGGACTAGCGGGAGGGGGAGAGACCCAGTACTTC
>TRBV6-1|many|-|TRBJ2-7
CASGNSPQYYEQYF
TGTGCCAGCGGGAACTCACCCCAATACTACGAGCAGTACTTC
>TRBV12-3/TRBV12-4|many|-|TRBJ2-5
CASSSQGTVGETQYF
TGTGCCAGCAGCTCACAGGGGACTGTTGGGGAGACCCAGTACTTC
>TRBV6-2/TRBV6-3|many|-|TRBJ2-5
CASSYTSLKSAGETQYF
TGTGCCAGCAGTTACACATCCCTAAAGTCGGCAGGAGAGACCCAGTACTTC
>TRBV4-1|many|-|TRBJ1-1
CASSQDVSSTEAFF
TGCGCCAGCAGCCAAGATGTAAGTAGCACTGAAGCTTTCTTT
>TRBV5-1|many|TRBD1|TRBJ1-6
CASSLERQGQGGLHF
TGCGCCAGCAGCTTGGAACGACAGGGTCAAGGAGGACTCCACTTT
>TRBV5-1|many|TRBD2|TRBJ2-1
CASSLRGTSESSYNEQFF
TGCGCCAGCAGCTTACGGGGAACTAGCGAGAGCTCCTACAATGAGCAGTTCTTC
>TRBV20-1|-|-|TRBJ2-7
CSASHFAGPEQYF
TGCAGTGCTAGTCATTTTGCGGGACCCGAGCAGTACTTC
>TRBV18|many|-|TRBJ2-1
CASSPGRRIGILNEQFF
TGTGCCAGCTCACCAGGGCGGCGAATCGGGATTCTCAATGAGCAGTTCTTC
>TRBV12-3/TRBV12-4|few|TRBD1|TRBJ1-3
CASSPGQGSGNTIYF
TGTGCCAGCAGCCCGGGACAGGGCTCTGGAAACACCATATATTTT
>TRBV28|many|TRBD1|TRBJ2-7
CASSRGPEQYF
TGTGCCAGCAGTAGGGGGCCCGAGCAGTACTTC
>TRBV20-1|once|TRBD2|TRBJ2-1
CSGRGRGLAWNEQFF
TGCAGTGGGAGGGGAAGAGGACTAGCGTGGAATGAGCAGTTCTTC
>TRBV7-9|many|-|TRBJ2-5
CASSDSLGGETQYF
TGTGCCAGCAGCGACAGTTTGGGGGGCGAGACCCAGTACTTC
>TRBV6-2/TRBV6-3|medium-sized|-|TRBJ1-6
CASSPSSDSNNSPLHF
TGTGCCAGCAGTCCCTCCTCGGACAGTAATAATTCACCCCTCCACTTT
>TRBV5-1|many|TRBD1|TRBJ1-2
CASSPKAGTGASNYGYTF
TGCGCCAGCAGCCCTAAAGCCGGGACAGGGGCCTCTAACTATGGCTACACCTTC
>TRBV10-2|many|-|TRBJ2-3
CASSEVAFRVGDTQYF
TGCGCCAGCAGTGAGGTTGCGTTCAGGGTTGGAGATACGCAGTATTTT
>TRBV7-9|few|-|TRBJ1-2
CASSLGVGDGYIF
TGTGCCAGCAGCCTAGGTGTTGGGGATGGCTACATCTTC